These T cell receptor beta chains were read from a single sample in a study of T-cell reconstitution after alpha-beta-depleted transplantation in children. TCRdb fed the PCR reads into MiXCR, producing one record per CDR3 protein. This sample yields about 610,000 distinct CDR3 sequences, of which roughly a tenth are seen a single time; roughly 4% belongs to the top ten. The sample in question was PBMCs from the stem cell graft donor, obtained from the stem cell graft. The receptors shown here come from a human donor who donated a stem cell graft to a child with acute myeloid leukemia. The CDR3 runs from the conserved cysteine through the conserved F or W. D genes are given only for firm matches. Not every row has a clone size; where given, it reads once, few, many or a size class.

D gene: TRBD2
clone size: -
V gene: TRBV5-1
J gene: TRBJ2-2
CDR3 DNA: TGCGCCAGCTATAGCGGGAGAAACACCGGGGAGCTGTTTTTT
CDR3 protein: CASYSGRNTGELFF

D gene: -
clone size: -
V gene: TRBV6-6
J gene: TRBJ2-7
CDR3 DNA: TGTGCCAGCAGTTACGGGGTTCTCTACGAGCAGTACTTC
CDR3 protein: CASSYGVLYEQYF

D gene: TRBD2
clone size: few
V gene: TRBV9
J gene: TRBJ2-5
CDR3 DNA: TGTGCCAGCAGCGTAGGGGGGCTAGCGGGAGGGGAGCAAGAGACCCAGTACTTC
CDR3 protein: CASSVGGLAGGEQETQYF

D gene: TRBD2
clone size: many
V gene: TRBV10-3
J gene: TRBJ2-1
CDR3 DNA: TGTGCCATCAGTGATCTCACTAGCGGGAGGGGGAATGAGCAGTTCTTC
CDR3 protein: CAISDLTSGRGNEQFF

D gene: TRBD2
clone size: -
V gene: TRBV7-9
J gene: TRBJ2-1
CDR3 DNA: TGTGCCAGCAGCTTAGGCGGCGGGAGGGCCGGCAATGAGCAGTTCTTC
CDR3 protein: CASSLGGGRAGNEQFF

D gene: -
clone size: few
V gene: TRBV20-1
J gene: TRBJ2-5
CDR3 DNA: TGCAGTGCTAGAGGGGATCTAGCGCTTCAAGAGACCCAGTACTTC
CDR3 protein: CSARGDLALQETQYF

D gene: TRBD2
clone size: many
V gene: TRBV20-1
J gene: TRBJ2-1
CDR3 DNA: TGCAGTGCTAGTCGAGCGCGGGAGAGGTTCGATGAGCAGTTCTTC
CDR3 protein: CSASRARERFDEQFF

D gene: -
clone size: many
V gene: TRBV29-1
J gene: TRBJ2-5
CDR3 DNA: TGCAGCGGACTGGGGGGAGAAGAGACCCAGTACTTC
CDR3 protein: CSGLGGEETQYF

D gene: -
clone size: -
V gene: TRBV4-3
J gene: TRBJ1-1
CDR3 DNA: TGCGCCAGCAGCCTAGATGCGGGGGACACTGAAGCTTTCTTT
CDR3 protein: CASSLDAGDTEAFF

D gene: -
clone size: -
V gene: TRBV15
J gene: TRBJ2-7
CDR3 DNA: TGTGCCACCAGCAGAGAACGTTTGGTCTACGAGCAGTACTTC
CDR3 protein: CATSRERLVYEQYF

D gene: TRBD2
clone size: many
V gene: TRBV6-2/TRBV6-3
J gene: TRBJ2-7
CDR3 DNA: TGTGCCAGCAGTTACCGGACTAGCGGGCTCCTCTACGAGCAGTACTTC
CDR3 protein: CASSYRTSGLLYEQYF

D gene: -
clone size: many
V gene: TRBV6-1
J gene: TRBJ1-1
CDR3 DNA: TGTGCCACCCGGGAGTCCGGGGAAGCTTTCTTT
CDR3 protein: CATRESGEAFF

D gene: TRBD2
clone size: few
V gene: TRBV12-3/TRBV12-4
J gene: TRBJ2-2
CDR3 DNA: TGTGCCAGCAGTTTAATTACGGGAGGCTTAGTCGGGGAGCTGTTTTTT
CDR3 protein: CASSLITGGLVGELFF

D gene: -
clone size: few
V gene: TRBV29-1
J gene: TRBJ2-7
CDR3 DNA: TGCAGCGTTACCCATGGAACAGGCTCCTACGAGCAGTACTTC
CDR3 protein: CSVTHGTGSYEQYF

D gene: TRBD2
clone size: -
V gene: TRBV19
J gene: TRBJ2-1
CDR3 DNA: TGTGCCAGTAGTATAGGGGGACTAGCGGGGACCGCAGGTGAGCAGTTCTTC
CDR3 protein: CASSIGGLAGTAGEQFF

D gene: -
clone size: few
V gene: TRBV6-5
J gene: TRBJ2-7
CDR3 DNA: TGTGCCAGCAGTGACTCCCCTCCCCACGAGCAGTACTTC
CDR3 protein: CASSDSPPHEQYF

D gene: -
clone size: many
V gene: TRBV7-2
J gene: TRBJ1-3
CDR3 DNA: TGTGCCAGCAGCTTAGGGGTGGGGCATGGAAACACCATATATTTT
CDR3 protein: CASSLGVGHGNTIYF

D gene: -
clone size: -
V gene: TRBV27
J gene: TRBJ2-1
CDR3 DNA: TGTGCCAGCAGTGAAGCCGGTGTCCGCTACAATGAGCAGTTCTTC
CDR3 protein: CASSEAGVRYNEQFF

D gene: -
clone size: many
V gene: TRBV14
J gene: TRBJ1-1
CDR3 DNA: TGTGCCAGCAGCACACGACTCATCGCTGAAGCTTTCTTT
CDR3 protein: CASSTRLIAEAFF

D gene: TRBD2
clone size: few
V gene: TRBV27
J gene: TRBJ2-7
CDR3 DNA: TGTGCCAGCAGTTCGCACCTAGCGGGGGTCTACGAGCAGTACTTC
CDR3 protein: CASSSHLAGVYEQYF

D gene: TRBD2
clone size: once
V gene: TRBV10-3
J gene: TRBJ2-2
CDR3 DNA: TGTGCCATCAGTACCGGGACTAGCGGGAGGCGAAACACCGGGGAGCTGTTTTTT
CDR3 protein: CAISTGTSGRRNTGELFF

D gene: TRBD2
clone size: -
V gene: TRBV25-1
J gene: TRBJ2-5
CDR3 DNA: TGTGCCAGCAGTGAATATGGGAGGGATCAAGGAGAGACCCAGTACTTC
CDR3 protein: CASSEYGRDQGETQYF

D gene: -
clone size: -
V gene: TRBV9
J gene: TRBJ2-1
CDR3 DNA: TGTGCCAGCGGGAGGACTACCTACAATGAGCAGTTCTTC
CDR3 protein: CASGRTTYNEQFF

D gene: -
clone size: -
V gene: TRBV20-1
J gene: TRBJ2-6
CDR3 DNA: TGCAGTGCTAGAGATTCATGGGCAGAACTACCCGTCGCAAGAGGGGCCAACGTCCTGACTTTC
CDR3 protein: CSARDSWAELPVARGANVLTF

D gene: -
clone size: few
V gene: TRBV7-2
J gene: TRBJ2-1
CDR3 DNA: TGTGCCAGCAGCTTAGTGTCTAGCGTTAACAATGAGCAGTTCTTC
CDR3 protein: CASSLVSSVNNEQFF

D gene: -
clone size: few
V gene: TRBV29-1
J gene: TRBJ1-1
CDR3 DNA: TGCAGCGTTTCGAGGCAGAAGAACACTGAAGCTTTCTTT
CDR3 protein: CSVSRQKNTEAFF

D gene: TRBD2
clone size: few
V gene: TRBV25-1
J gene: TRBJ2-1
CDR3 DNA: TGTGCCAGCAACATACTAGCGGGGAGCTACAATGAGCAGTTCTTC
CDR3 protein: CASNILAGSYNEQFF

D gene: TRBD1
clone size: -
V gene: TRBV25-1
J gene: TRBJ1-2
CDR3 DNA: TGTGCCAGCAGTGATGTAGGGGGCGACTATGGCTACACCTTC
CDR3 protein: CASSDVGGDYGYTF

D gene: -
clone size: -
V gene: TRBV6-1
J gene: TRBJ2-7
CDR3 DNA: TGTGCCAGCAGTGTTCAGGGGCGAGGCGAGCAGTACTTC
CDR3 protein: CASSVQGRGEQYF

D gene: TRBD1
clone size: -
V gene: TRBV4-1
J gene: TRBJ1-4
CDR3 DNA: TGCGCCAGCAGCCATGAGAGGGGGCAGGTGGAAAAACTGTTTTTT
CDR3 protein: CASSHERGQVEKLFF

D gene: TRBD2
clone size: many
V gene: TRBV30
J gene: TRBJ2-1
CDR3 DNA: TGTGCCTGGAGTGGAATTAGCGGGATATCGGAGTTCTTC
CDR3 protein: CAWSGISGISEFF

D gene: -
clone size: -
V gene: TRBV27
J gene: TRBJ2-5
CDR3 DNA: TGTGCCAGCAGCGACCTCCTGGAGACCCAGTACTTC
CDR3 protein: CASSDLLETQYF

D gene: TRBD2
clone size: few
V gene: TRBV7-8
J gene: TRBJ2-1
CDR3 DNA: TGTGCCAGCAGCTTAGCTTCGACTAGCGCGGGTGAGCAGTTCTTC
CDR3 protein: CASSLASTSAGEQFF

D gene: TRBD1
clone size: few
V gene: TRBV20-1
J gene: TRBJ2-7
CDR3 DNA: TGCAGTGCTTTCTGGACAGGGACTGGCGAGCAGTACTTC
CDR3 protein: CSAFWTGTGEQYF

D gene: -
clone size: -
V gene: TRBV14
J gene: TRBJ1-1
CDR3 DNA: TGTGCCAGCAGCCAAGGTGGACCGCGGGGAGAATACGGCAGAGGGAACACTGAAGCTTTCTTT
CDR3 protein: CASSQGGPRGEYGRGNTEAFF

D gene: -
clone size: -
V gene: TRBV29-1
J gene: TRBJ2-7
CDR3 DNA: TGCATCCCCCGAGATACGTACGAGCAGTACTTC
CDR3 protein: CIPRDTYEQYF

D gene: -
clone size: -
V gene: TRBV11-2
J gene: TRBJ1-5
CDR3 DNA: TGTGCCAGCAGCCGCCAGGCGGGGAGCAATCAGCCCCAGCATTTT
CDR3 protein: CASSRQAGSNQPQHF